This T cell receptor beta chain was captured in a study of cytomegalovirus exposure and HLA in healthy donors. The length of the CDR3 is 16 residues. Germline loops: CDR1 SGHTA, CDR2 FQGTGA. V was pared by 5 bases and J by 1 base, with 8 bases of the junction left unmatched. Primers for the PCR totalled 60 Vbeta and 13 Jbeta. Profiled with immunoSEQ multiplex PCR; TCRdb holds only in-frame clones, not every one. The sample consists of about 98,000 clones, about four fifths of them appearing once. The chain recombines TRBV7-3 with TRBJ2-3; TRBD1 agrees at 8 bases. The sequence was obtained from a female donor in good health and CMV-seropositive. Sequenced sample: PBMCs. CDR3 nucleotides: TGTGCCAGCAGCCAGGGGACAGGTCTGGGCACAGATACGCAGTATTTT. Protein product: CASSQGTGLGTDTQYF. Filled out from reference TRBV7-3 and TRBJ2-3, the complete variable domain reads GAGVSQTPSNKVTEKGKYVELRCDPISGHTALYWYRQSLGQGPEFLIYFQGTGAADDSGLPNDRFFAVRPEGSVSTLKIQRTERGDSAVYLCASSQGTGLGTDTQYFGPGTRLTVL.